A single sample is the source of the 14 T cell receptor beta chains below, sequenced in a study of cytomegalovirus exposure and HLA in healthy donors. PCR employed 60 Vbeta and 13 Jbeta primers. Produced via immunoSEQ multiplex PCR; TCRdb's table is partial and in-frame only. Reported are around 100,000 clones; the ten largest clones contain about 0.58%. Source material: PBMCs. The origin of the receptors is a man aged 45 to 65 in good health and CMV-seronegative.

The chain joins TRBV2 to TRBJ2-1; perhaps TRBD1 as D (5 bases). The CDR3 contains 13 residues. V lost 7 bases to trimming and J lost 7 bases, with 14 bases between them. Looked up from germline, CDR1 is SNHLY and CDR2 is FYNNEI. CDR3 amino acids: CASKGNVGNEQFF. The CDR3, as DNA: TGTGCCAGCAAGGGGAACGTGGGGAATGAGCAGTTCTTC.

About this clone: The same CDR3 also results from other DNA sequences found in this sample. This chain connects TRBV19 to TRBJ1-3; the D gene is possibly TRBD1 (6 bases). From germline, CDR1 is LNHDA and CDR2 SQIVND (reference sequence). V gave up 5 bases and J gave up 0 bases, with 11 bases separating them. The CDR3 length is 15 residues. The CDR3 reads CASSPRGLSGNTIYF. The CDR3 DNA reads as TGTGCCAGTAGTCCCAGGGGCCTCTCTGGAAACACCATATATTTT.

This chain uses TRBV7-3 with TRBJ2-1; 10 nucleotides match TRBD2. CDR1 and CDR2 from the germline V gene are SGHTA and FQGTGA. The CDR3 has 15 residues. Germline trimming cut 1 base from V and 3 bases from J; bases unmatched to any gene: 0. CDR3 in amino acids: CASSLRLAGYNEQFF. CDR3 sequence (DNA): TGTGCCAGCAGCTTAAGACTAGCGGGCTACAATGAGCAGTTCTTC.

CDR3: CASSQDSSGNSPLHF. The CDR3 DNA sequence: TGCGCCAGCAGCCAAGATAGTTCAGGCAATTCACCCCTCCACTTT. The chain recombines TRBV4-3 with TRBJ1-6; D ambiguous. V was pared by 0 bases and J by 7 bases, with 10 bases between. CDR1 and CDR2 (germline): LGHNA, YSLEER. This CDR3 is built from 15 residues.

DNA of the CDR3: TGTGCCAGCACCAAAGGAGGGGCAACCTACGAGCAGTACTTC. Translating it yields CASTKGGATYEQYF. The V gene is TRBV7-9, the J gene TRBJ2-7; tentative D call: TRBD2 (6 bases). The germline CDR1 and CDR2 sequences are SEHNR and FQNEAQ (reference sequence). V was clipped by 7 bases and J by 2 bases, with 15 bases between them. The CDR3 runs to 14 residues. Combining the CDR3 with reference TRBV7-9 and TRBJ2-7 gives the whole variable domain DTGVSQNPRHKITKRGQNVTFRCDPISEHNRLYWYRQTLGQGPEFLTYFQNEAQLEKSRLLSDRFSAERPKGSFSTLEIQRTEQGDSAMYLCASTKGGATYEQYFGPGTRLTVT.

This chain connects TRBV7-2 to TRBJ1-1, with D possibly matching TRBD1 (6 bases). Germline V gene sequence: CDR1 SGHTA, CDR2 FQGNSA. This CDR3 has 14 amino acids. The V gene lost 2 bases and the J gene lost 5 bases, with 12 bases spanning the gap. The CDR3 DNA sequence: TGTGCCAGCAGCTTATGGGGGCTGGGAACTGAAGCTTTCTTT. As protein: CASSLWGLGTEAFF.

V and J are TRBV5-4 and TRBJ2-1, with no clear D. Per germline, CDR1 SGHNT and CDR2 YYREEE (reference sequence). V lost 2 bases and J 8 bases, leaving 20 bases between the germline ends. The CDR3 covers 16 residues. The chain's CDR3 is CASSFRVIPPYDEQFF. The CDR3 bases are TGTGCCAGCAGCTTCCGGGTGATCCCCCCCTATGATGAGCAGTTCTTC.

V gene TRBV14 combines with J gene TRBJ1-2; no firm D call. Trimming stripped 2 bases from V and 3 bases from J, with 7 bases between. CDR3 length: 13 residues. CDR1 is SGHDN and CDR2 is FVKESK in the germline V gene. The chain's CDR3 is CASSQLVDYGYTF. The CDR3 region has the DNA TGTGCCAGCAGCCAATTAGTGGACTATGGCTACACCTTC.

The chain recombines TRBV4-3 with TRBJ2-1; TRBD2 matches at 11 bases. The V and J ends lost 1 base and 12 bases, in that order; junction bases with no gene match: 5. The CDR3 is 14 residues long. In germline, CDR1 is LGHNA, CDR2 YSLEER. The CDR3 region is CASSQVLGLAGQFF. In nucleotides, the CDR3 is TGCGCCAGCAGCCAAGTCCTAGGACTAGCGGGGCAGTTCTTC.

Note on this clone: Other DNA sequences within the sample encode an identical CDR3. This sequence joins TRBV29-1 and TRBJ1-2, with 7 bases that match TRBD1. V dropped 6 bases and J dropped 2; count of bases not matched to a gene: 6. Germline values: CDR1 SQVTM, CDR2 ANQGSEA. This CDR3 contains 13 residues. The CDR3 spells CSVRGGSNYGYTF. The DNA for the CDR3 is TGCAGCGTGCGAGGGGGCTCCAACTATGGCTACACCTTC.

V gene TRBV18 combines with J gene TRBJ1-1; 7 bases map to TRBD1. The V and J ends lost 2 bases and 6 bases, in that order; junction bases with no gene match: 3. This CDR3 contains 13 residues. Germline-derived CDR1 and CDR2 are KGHSH and LQKENI. In DNA form, the CDR3 reads TGTGCCAGCTCACCATTGACAGGGTCTGAAGCTTTCTTT. Translation gives CASSPLTGSEAFF.

The J gene is TRBJ2-5, the V gene TRBV18; 11 bases are shared with TRBD1. Trimming took 3 bases from V and 5 from J; bases not matched to a gene: 14. The CDR3 consists of 18 residues. Germline-derived CDR1 and CDR2 are KGHSH and LQKENI. The CDR3 reads CASSPVHDPGQGGETQYF. The CDR3 region has the DNA TGTGCCAGCTCACCGGTCCATGATCCGGGACAGGGGGGGGAGACCCAGTACTTC.

In DNA, the CDR3 is TGTGCCACCAGCTCCCGAACCCGGGACACTCGGTACGAGCAGTACTTC. Its translation is CATSSRTRDTRYEQYF. The V gene is TRBV15, the J gene TRBJ2-7, with TRBD1 as a possible D gene (6 bases). Trimming pared 5 bases from V and 4 bases from J, leaving 21 bases between. Germline V lookup: CDR1 LNHNV, CDR2 YYDKDF (reference sequence). This CDR3 spans 16 amino acids.

V is TRBV29-1 and J is TRBJ2-7; 9 bases agree with TRBD1. The length of the CDR3 is 13 residues. V was pared by 6 bases and J by 7 bases, with 10 bases of the junction left unmatched. Germline loops: CDR1 SQVTM, CDR2 ANQGSEA. CDR3 region: CSVAFGTGNEQYF. The CDR3 DNA sequence: TGCAGCGTGGCTTTTGGGACAGGGAATGAGCAGTACTTC.